Given below is one TCR beta chain in context. This CDR3 has 16 residues. In germline, CDR1 is MGHDK, CDR2 SYGVNS. This sample is drawn from a study of CD8+CD57+ T cells in acquired aplastic anemia. Patients chosen for sequencing had shown CD8+CD57+ cell expansion by flow cytometry. CDR3 and TCR beta VDJ profiling relied on genomic DNA as the template. TCRdb reprocessed the reads via MiXCR and lists one record per CDR3 protein. Among around 430,000 distinct CDR3 sequences, about a third were seen once, and the ten largest hold 0.82%. The sample was sorted CD4+, CD8+, or CD8+CD57+ T cells (not recorded which) from PBMCs. The J gene is TRBJ2-7, the V gene TRBV25-1, with 12 bases that match TRBD2. The closer fit of TRBJ2-5 to the DNA end suggests the J call may be wrong. The clonotype originates from a human donor with aplastic anemia. This CDR3 is CASSIASGGEQETQYF. CDR3 nucleotide sequence: TGTGCCAGCAGCATTGCTAGCGGGGGGGAACAAGAGACCCAGTACTTC.